This TCR beta chain appears in the sequencing data of a study of T cells in Graves' hyperthyroidism and ophthalmopathy. Study at large: Peripheral blood sampling occurred at initial diagnosis, before any treatment. The study's findings and limits: Prediction of ophthalmopathy progression came a median roughly 6.7 months pre-onset.

Amplification of TCR beta CDR3 regions was performed using RNA transcripts as template. The TCR CDR3 was amplified in a first-round RT-PCR using the HTBI primer set. TCRdb called the multiplex PCR reads again in MiXCR, with one record for every CDR3 protein. This sample has 600,000 to 700,000 distinct CDR3 sequences, with roughly 14% found just once. Subjects with ophthalmopathy showed a Clinical Activity Score no lower than 3, a NOSPECS grade no lower than 4, and a duration shorter than 3 months. The PBMCs had their origin in 10 ml of fresh peripheral blood. As regards this clonotype: The antigen is not known.

V was shortened by 0 bases and J by 5 bases, with 8 bases between the two germline ends. The CDR3 sequence is 12 residues long. The germline V gene encodes CDR1 DFQATT and CDR2 SNEGSKA (reference sequence). Sequences were obtained from blood. The sequence came from a woman in her forties with Graves' ophthalmopathy. J is TRBJ2-7 and V is TRBV20-1; no reliable D call. CDR3 in amino acids: CSAREDGNEQYF. Here the CDR3 DNA reads TGCAGTGCTAGAGAAGACGGCAACGAGCAGTACTTC.